The 17 T cell receptor beta chains in this list originate from one sample, sequenced in a study of blood T cell repertoires in COVID-19. The assay was immunoSEQ multiplex PCR, and TCRdb's table has in-frame clones only and misses some. Seen here are approximately 220,000 clones, around 85% observed once, and the top ten hold around 4%. Sequenced sample: PBMCs or T cells enriched from blood (not recorded which). The receptors were gathered from a woman in her thirties or forties with acute COVID-19.

The chain joins TRBV19 to TRBJ2-1; TRBD1 matches 9 bases. The germline gives CDR1 LNHDA, CDR2 SQIVND (reference sequence). Losses at the gene ends were 9 bases for V and 4 bases for J; bases not matched to a gene: 10. This CDR3 contains 15 residues. The CDR3 DNA sequence: TGTGCCAGGATTCCCCGGGACAGGGAGTACAATGAGCAGTTCTTC. Protein: CARIPRDREYNEQFF.

This chain links TRBV5-1 with TRBJ2-3; 8 bases line up with TRBD2. The length of the CDR3 is 15 residues. Germline lookup yields CDR1 SGHRS and CDR2 YFSETQ. V lost 4 bases to trimming and J lost 2 bases; unmatched junction nucleotides: 6. The CDR3 DNA reads as TGCGCCAGCAGCAATATAGCGGGGATCACAGATACGCAGTATTTT. Translated: CASSNIAGITDTQYF.

V is TRBV29-1 and J is TRBJ2-7, with D possibly being TRBD2 (5 bases). This CDR3 has 13 residues. Per germline, CDR1 SQVTM and CDR2 ANQGSEA. Trimming pared 2 bases from V and 0 bases from J, leaving 8 bases between. The chain's CDR3 is CSVEKDSSYEQYF. CDR3 bases: TGCAGCGTTGAAAAGGACTCCTCCTACGAGCAGTACTTC.

The chain has TRBV20-1 and TRBJ1-4; tentative D call: TRBD1 (6 bases). Trimming took 8 bases from V and 5 from J, leaving 9 bases between them. CDR1 is DFQATT and CDR2 is SNEGSKA in the germline V gene (reference sequence). There are 11 residues in the CDR3. This CDR3 reads CSTDRNEKLFF. The CDR3 nucleotides are TGCAGTACAGACAGGAATGAAAAACTGTTTTTT.

The genes are TRBV29-1 and TRBJ1-3, with 9 nucleotides matching TRBD1. The CDR3 covers 14 residues. Germline-derived CDR1 and CDR2 are SQVTM and ANQGSEA. Trimming took 5 bases from V and 4 from J; bases not matched to a gene: 6. CDR3 amino acids: CSVLGTGNGNTIYF. CDR3 DNA: TGCAGCGTTCTCGGGACAGGGAACGGAAACACCATATATTTT.

The chain employs TRBV7-2 and TRBJ2-7, with 8 bases matching TRBD2. Germline CDR1 SGHTA, CDR2 FQGNSA. The CDR3 contains 14 residues. Trimming took 5 bases from V and 7 from J; bases not matched to a gene: 10. CDR3 nucleotide sequence: TGTGCCAGCAGCCCGGGGGGGGTAGCTAGGGAGCAGTACTTC. Protein: CASSPGGVAREQYF.

The rearrangement uses TRBV18 and TRBJ2-7; TRBD2 is a possible D gene (5 bases). V shed 1 base and J shed 7 bases, with 11 bases lying between them. The CDR3 runs 13 residues. Per germline, CDR1 KGHSH and CDR2 LQKENI. For the CDR3, the DNA is TGTGCCAGCTCACCACTAGGGAGCTATGAGCAGTACTTC. Translating it yields CASSPLGSYEQYF.

For this clone: The sample carries other DNA sequences with the same CDR3. The chain recombines TRBV28 with TRBJ1-1, with D hard to call. In germline, CDR1 is MDHEN, CDR2 SYDVKM. V was cut by 2 bases and J by 2 bases, with 9 bases left in between. The length of the CDR3 is 14 residues. The CDR3 region is CASSLVAGNTEAFF. CDR3 nucleotides: TGTGCCAGCAGTTTAGTTGCAGGAAACACTGAAGCTTTCTTT.

CDR3 in amino acids: CASSRLQGRTTEAFF. The CDR3 nucleotides read TGTGCCAGCAGCCGACTTCAGGGTCGGACCACTGAAGCTTTCTTT. This chain uses TRBV7-8 with TRBJ1-1, with D possibly being TRBD1 (5 bases). Germline values: CDR1 SGHVS, CDR2 FQNEAQ. CDR3 length equals 15 residues. V shed 5 bases and J shed 4 bases, with 17 bases lying between them.

This clone occurred a few times. This chain uses TRBV27 with TRBJ2-7; 9 bases align to TRBD2. The CDR3 contains 16 residues. The germline V gene has CDR1 MNHEY and CDR2 SMNVEV (reference sequence). Germline trimming cut 0 bases from V and 2 bases from J; bases unmatched to any gene: 5. The chain's CDR3 is CASSLSSGRSTYEQYF. CDR3 nucleotide sequence: TGTGCCAGCAGTTTATCAAGCGGGAGGTCAACCTACGAGCAGTACTTC.

The V gene is TRBV9, the J gene TRBJ2-1; the match to TRBD2 covers 13 bases. Germline V gene sequence: CDR1 SGDLS, CDR2 YYNGEE. With 3 bases clipped from V and 7 bases from J, the junction kept 4 bases outside the gene matches. The CDR3 extends over 15 amino acids. CDR3 nucleotide sequence: TGTGCCAGCAGCGGGACTAGCGGGAGAGGGAATGAGCAGTTCTTC. It translates to CASSGTSGRGNEQFF.

The chain is built from TRBV11-3 and TRBJ2-1, with D tentatively TRBD1 (5 bases). The CDR3 has 15 residues. CDR1 is SGHNT and CDR2 is YENEEA in the germline V gene. The V and J ends lost 7 bases and 7 bases respectively, with 20 bases between them. The CDR3 reads CASTAGSPPGNEQFF. The CDR3 DNA reads TGTGCCAGCACTGCCGGGTCTCCCCCAGGGAATGAGCAGTTCTTC.

The J gene is TRBJ1-1, the V gene TRBV6-5; D is unresolved. The CDR3 loop spans 13 amino acids. Germline V CDR1 and CDR2: MNHEY, SVGAGI. Written as DNA, the CDR3 is TGTGCGACCCAAACCAGGTTTAACACTGAAGCTTTCTTT. Translating gives CATQTRFNTEAFF.

The CDR3 bases are TGTGCCGACGGGGGGAGCACAGATACGCAGTATTTT. Translating gives CADGGSTDTQYF. J is TRBJ2-3 and V is TRBV2, with 7 bases aligning to TRBD2. The ends lost 11 bases at V and 0 bases at J; junction bases unmatched: 2. The CDR3 is 12 residues long. The germline gives CDR1 SNHLY, CDR2 FYNNEI. The variable domain in full, with the rest retrieved from reference TRBV2 and TRBJ2-3, is EPEVTQTPSHQVTQMGQEVILRCVPISNHLYFYWYRQILGQKVEFLVSFYNNEISEKSEIFDDQFSVERPDGSNFTLKIRSTKLEDSAMYFCADGGSTDTQYFGPGTRLTVL.

The chain recombines TRBV2 with TRBJ1-2; maybe TRBD1 (6 bases). With 5 bases removed from V and 0 bases from J, the gap between germline ends came to 13 bases. Germline assignment: CDR1 SNHLY and CDR2 FYNNEI. CDR3 length: 15 residues. The CDR3 region has the DNA TGTGCCAGCAGTTCGCGGGGGCCGCCTAACTATGGCTACACCTTC. This encodes CASSSRGPPNYGYTF.

This clone turned up a few times. V and J are TRBV4-1 and TRBJ2-7, with 8 bases lining up with TRBD2. The germline V gene has CDR1 MGHRA and CDR2 YSYEKL. CDR3 size: 14 residues. The J segment lost 3 bases and the V segment lost 4 bases, leaving 5 bases of the junction unmatched. The CDR3 sequence: CASSPSGTSYEQYF. The CDR3 nucleotides read TGCGCCAGCAGCCCCTCCGGGACTAGCTACGAGCAGTACTTC.

The gene calls are TRBV9 and TRBJ2-5; 14 nucleotides line up with TRBD2. CDR1 is SGDLS and CDR2 is YYNGEE in the germline V gene. This CDR3 is built from 18 residues. The ends lost 2 bases at V and 1 base at J; junction bases unmatched: 7. Written as DNA, the CDR3 is TGTGCCAGCAGCGTCGGGACTAGCGGGAGAAACCGCCAAGAGACCCAGTACTTC. It yields the protein CASSVGTSGRNRQETQYF. The whole variable domain, remainder taken from reference TRBV9 and TRBJ2-5, is DSGVTQTPKHLITATGQRVTLRCSPRSGDLSVYWYQQSLDQGLQFLIQYYNGEERAKGNILERFSAQQFPDLHSELNLSSLELGDSALYFCASSVGTSGRNRQETQYFGPGTRLLVL.